A selection of T cell receptor beta chains follows, all from one sample in a study of identical twins. TCRdb re-called the 5' RACE reads with MiXCR, one entry per CDR3 protein. Here the sample spans 550,000 to 800,000 distinct CDR3 sequences, under 8.5% being singletons. The sample also formed part of further work on yellow fever vaccine responses in identical twins.

Sequencing used PBMCs. The receptors originated from a young woman in good health. Both conserved end residues are part of each CDR3. D genes are given only for firm matches. Part of the rows lack a size; the others show once, few, many or a class for expanded clones.

abundance: few; v_gene: TRBV29-1; j_gene: TRBJ2-1; d_gene: .; CDR3aa: CSVEDPLNEQFF; CDR3nt: TGCAGCGTTGAAGATCCCTTAAATGAGCAGTTCTTC
abundance: .; v_gene: TRBV2; j_gene: TRBJ2-5; d_gene: TRBD1; CDR3aa: CASSRDRGNQETQYF; CDR3nt: TGTGCCAGCAGCCGGGACAGGGGCAACCAAGAGACCCAGTACTTC
abundance: few; v_gene: TRBV20-1; j_gene: TRBJ2-6; d_gene: .; CDR3aa: CSARDSGGGSGANVLTF; CDR3nt: TGCAGTGCTAGAGACAGCGGAGGGGGCTCTGGGGCCAACGTCCTGACTTTC
abundance: many; v_gene: TRBV10-3; j_gene: TRBJ1-2; d_gene: .; CDR3aa: CATTTGPMPHGYTF; CDR3nt: TGTGCCACCACAACGGGTCCGATGCCCCATGGCTACACCTTC
abundance: many; v_gene: TRBV10-2; j_gene: TRBJ1-5; d_gene: TRBD1; CDR3aa: CASSSSPGQRALNSNQPQHF; CDR3nt: TGCGCCAGCAGTTCTTCCCCGGGACAGAGGGCCCTCAATAGCAATCAGCCCCAGCATTTT
abundance: .; v_gene: TRBV12-3/TRBV12-4; j_gene: TRBJ2-7; d_gene: TRBD2; CDR3aa: CASSYVGGSPLGEQYF; CDR3nt: TGTGCCAGCAGTTACGTGGGAGGGAGTCCCTTGGGGGAGCAGTACTTC
abundance: .; v_gene: TRBV20-1; j_gene: TRBJ1-2; d_gene: .; CDR3aa: CSASPPTGNYGYTF; CDR3nt: TGCAGTGCTAGTCCGCCGACGGGGAACTATGGCTACACCTTC
abundance: many; v_gene: TRBV5-1; j_gene: TRBJ1-2; d_gene: .; CDR3aa: CASSFDGGYGYTF; CDR3nt: TGCGCCAGCAGCTTTGACGGGGGATATGGCTACACCTTC
abundance: .; v_gene: TRBV7-2; j_gene: TRBJ2-1; d_gene: .; CDR3aa: CASSSGGRFNEQFF; CDR3nt: TGTGCCAGCAGCTCCGGAGGAAGGTTCAATGAGCAGTTCTTC
abundance: many; v_gene: TRBV15; j_gene: TRBJ2-3; d_gene: .; CDR3aa: CATSRDSGQSTDTQYF; CDR3nt: TGTGCCACCAGCAGAGATAGCGGACAAAGCACAGATACGCAGTATTTT
abundance: many; v_gene: TRBV10-2; j_gene: TRBJ2-2; d_gene: .; CDR3aa: CASKDTSTNTGELFF; CDR3nt: TGCGCCAGCAAAGACACTTCCACGAACACCGGGGAGCTGTTTTTT
abundance: .; v_gene: TRBV29-1; j_gene: TRBJ2-1; d_gene: .; CDR3aa: CSVRSGIGTVSYRAYNEQFF; CDR3nt: TGCAGCGTTCGAAGTGGGATTGGGACGGTAAGCTATCGGGCCTACAATGAGCAGTTCTTC
abundance: many; v_gene: TRBV11-3; j_gene: TRBJ1-2; d_gene: TRBD1; CDR3aa: CASSWRQGDGYTF; CDR3nt: TGTGCCAGCAGCTGGCGACAGGGGGATGGCTACACCTTC
abundance: few; v_gene: TRBV10-2; j_gene: TRBJ2-5; d_gene: TRBD2; CDR3aa: CATGLAGGRLLGTQYF; CDR3nt: TGCGCCACCGGACTAGCGGGGGGCAGACTCCTGGGGACCCAGTACTTC
abundance: few; v_gene: TRBV20-1; j_gene: TRBJ2-1; d_gene: .; CDR3aa: CSARGLRSSYNEQFF; CDR3nt: TGCAGTGCTAGGGGACTCCGGAGCTCCTACAATGAGCAGTTCTTC
abundance: many; v_gene: TRBV12-3/TRBV12-4; j_gene: TRBJ2-1; d_gene: TRBD2; CDR3aa: CASRVPGLAGVGEQFF; CDR3nt: TGTGCCAGCAGGGTACCGGGACTAGCGGGAGTTGGTGAGCAGTTCTTC
abundance: few; v_gene: TRBV4-1; j_gene: TRBJ1-4; d_gene: .; CDR3aa: CASSQDWGGAGEKLFF; CDR3nt: TGCGCCAGCAGCCAAGATTGGGGGGGCGCCGGTGAAAAACTGTTTTTT